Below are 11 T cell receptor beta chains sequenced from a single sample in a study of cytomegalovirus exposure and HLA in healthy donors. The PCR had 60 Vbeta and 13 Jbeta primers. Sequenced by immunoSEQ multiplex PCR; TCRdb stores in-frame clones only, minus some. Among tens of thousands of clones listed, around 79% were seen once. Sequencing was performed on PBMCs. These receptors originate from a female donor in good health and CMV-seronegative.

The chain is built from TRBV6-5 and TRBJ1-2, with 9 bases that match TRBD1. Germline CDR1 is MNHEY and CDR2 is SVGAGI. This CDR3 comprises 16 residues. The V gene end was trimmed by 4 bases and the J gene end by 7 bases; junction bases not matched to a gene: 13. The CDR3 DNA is TGTGCCAGCAGTTTCGCGATGGACAGGGGATTAGGTGGCTACACCTTC. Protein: CASSFAMDRGLGGYTF.

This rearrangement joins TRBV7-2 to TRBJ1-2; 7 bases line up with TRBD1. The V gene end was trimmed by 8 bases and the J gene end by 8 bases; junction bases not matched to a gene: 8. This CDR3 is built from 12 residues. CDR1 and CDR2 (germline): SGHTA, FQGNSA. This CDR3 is CASYDRVRGYTF. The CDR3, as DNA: TGTGCCAGCTATGACAGGGTGCGCGGCTACACCTTC.

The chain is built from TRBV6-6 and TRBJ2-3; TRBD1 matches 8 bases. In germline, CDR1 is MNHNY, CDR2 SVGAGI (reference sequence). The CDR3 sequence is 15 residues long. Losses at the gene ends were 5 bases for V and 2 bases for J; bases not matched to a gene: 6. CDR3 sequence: CASSTTGATTDTQYF. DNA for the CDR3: TGTGCCAGCAGTACGACAGGGGCAACCACAGATACGCAGTATTTT.

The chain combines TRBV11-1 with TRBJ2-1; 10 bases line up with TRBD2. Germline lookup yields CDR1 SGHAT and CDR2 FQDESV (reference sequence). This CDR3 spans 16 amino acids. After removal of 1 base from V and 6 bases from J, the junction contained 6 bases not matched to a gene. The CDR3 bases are TGTGCCAGCAGCTTAGGGGCCCTAGCGGGAGTCAATGAGCAGTTCTTC. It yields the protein CASSLGALAGVNEQFF.

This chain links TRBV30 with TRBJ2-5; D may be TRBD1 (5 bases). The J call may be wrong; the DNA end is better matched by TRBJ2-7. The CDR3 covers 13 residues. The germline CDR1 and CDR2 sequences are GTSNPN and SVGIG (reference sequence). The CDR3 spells CASYSRESYEQYF. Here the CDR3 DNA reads TGTGCCTCATATTCCAGGGAATCCTACGAGCAGTACTTC.

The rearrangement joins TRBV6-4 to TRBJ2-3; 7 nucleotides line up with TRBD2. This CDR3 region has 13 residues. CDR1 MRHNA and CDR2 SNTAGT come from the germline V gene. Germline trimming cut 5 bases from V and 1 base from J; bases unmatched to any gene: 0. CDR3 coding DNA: TGTGCCAGCAGTAGCGGGGGCACAGATACGCAGTATTTT. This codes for CASSSGGTDTQYF.

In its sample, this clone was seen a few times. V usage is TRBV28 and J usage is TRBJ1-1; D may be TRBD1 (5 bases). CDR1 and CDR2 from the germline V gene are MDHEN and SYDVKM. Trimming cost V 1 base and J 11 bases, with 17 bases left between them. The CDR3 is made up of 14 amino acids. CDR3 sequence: CASSLSRGTRDAFF. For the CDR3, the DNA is TGTGCCAGCAGTTTATCGCGGGGGACTCGGGACGCTTTCTTT.

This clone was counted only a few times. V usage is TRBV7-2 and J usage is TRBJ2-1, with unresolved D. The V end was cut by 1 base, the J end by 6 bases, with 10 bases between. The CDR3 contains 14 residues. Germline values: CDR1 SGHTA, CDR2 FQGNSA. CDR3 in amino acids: CASSLVTSSNEQFF. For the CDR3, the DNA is TGTGCCAGCAGCTTAGTTACCAGTTCCAATGAGCAGTTCTTC.

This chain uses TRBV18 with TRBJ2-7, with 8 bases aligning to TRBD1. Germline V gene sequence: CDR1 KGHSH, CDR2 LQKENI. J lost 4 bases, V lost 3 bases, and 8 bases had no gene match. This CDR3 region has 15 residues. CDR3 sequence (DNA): TGTGCCAGCTCACCCGGGACAGGCCCTTCTTACGAGCAGTACTTC. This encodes CASSPGTGPSYEQYF. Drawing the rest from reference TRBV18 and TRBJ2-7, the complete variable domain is NAGVMQNPRHLVRRRGQEARLRCSPMKGHSHVYWYRQLPEEGLKFMVYLQKENIIDESGMPKERFSAEFPKEGPSILRIQQVVRGDSAAYFCASSPGTGPSYEQYFGPGTRLTVT.

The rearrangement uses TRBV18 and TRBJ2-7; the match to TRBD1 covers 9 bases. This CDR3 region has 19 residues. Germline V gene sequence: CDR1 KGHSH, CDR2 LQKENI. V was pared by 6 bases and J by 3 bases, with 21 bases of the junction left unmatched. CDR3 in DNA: TGTGCCAGCTCGCAAGGACAGGGGCTTAATACTGGGGGGTTCTACGAGCAGTACTTC. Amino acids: CASSQGQGLNTGGFYEQYF.

CDR3 DNA: TGTGCCAGCAGCTGGAGCCTCAACAATGAGCAGTTCTTC. Translated: CASSWSLNNEQFF. The V call is TRBV11-2, the J call TRBJ2-1; D is uncertain. V was clipped by 4 bases and J by 5 bases, with 9 bases between them. Germline V lookup: CDR1 SGHAT, CDR2 FQNNGV. The CDR3 length is 13 residues.